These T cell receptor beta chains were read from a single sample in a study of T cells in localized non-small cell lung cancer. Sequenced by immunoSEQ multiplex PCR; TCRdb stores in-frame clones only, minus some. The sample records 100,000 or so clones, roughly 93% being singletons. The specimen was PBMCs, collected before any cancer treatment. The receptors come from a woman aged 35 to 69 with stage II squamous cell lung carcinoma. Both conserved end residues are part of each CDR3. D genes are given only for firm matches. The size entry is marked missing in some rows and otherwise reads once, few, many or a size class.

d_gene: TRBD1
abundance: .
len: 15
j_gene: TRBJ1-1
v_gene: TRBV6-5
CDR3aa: CASSYLGQGRAEAFF
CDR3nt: TGTGCCAGCAGTTACCTCGGACAGGGTAGGGCTGAAGCTTTCTTT

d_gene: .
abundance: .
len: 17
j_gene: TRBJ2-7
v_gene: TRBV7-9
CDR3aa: CASSRIIPGRFDYEQYF
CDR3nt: TGTGCCAGCAGCCGAATTATTCCGGGACGCTTTGACTACGAGCAGTACTTC

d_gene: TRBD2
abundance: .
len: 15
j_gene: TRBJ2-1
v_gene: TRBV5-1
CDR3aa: CASSLGTSGMDEQFF
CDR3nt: TGCGCCAGCAGCCTGGGGACTAGCGGGATGGATGAGCAGTTCTTC

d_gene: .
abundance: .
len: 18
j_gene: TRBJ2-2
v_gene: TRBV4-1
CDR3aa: CASSQDRSGGPNTGELFF
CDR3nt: TGCGCCAGCAGCCAAGATCGATCGGGGGGCCCGAACACCGGGGAGCTGTTTTTT

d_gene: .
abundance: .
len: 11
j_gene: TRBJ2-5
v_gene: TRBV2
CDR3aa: CASGLKETQYF
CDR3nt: TGTGCCAGCGGTCTGAAGGAGACCCAGTACTTC

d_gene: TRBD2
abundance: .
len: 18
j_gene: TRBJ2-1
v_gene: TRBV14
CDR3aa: CASSPTGGDSIYKGEQFF
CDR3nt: TGTGCCAGCAGCCCCACCGGGGGGGACTCAATATATAAGGGTGAGCAGTTCTTC

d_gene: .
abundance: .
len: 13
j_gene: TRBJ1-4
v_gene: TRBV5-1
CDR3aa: CASSLDRNEKLFF
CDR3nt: TGCGCCAGCAGCTTGGACCGGAATGAAAAACTGTTTTTT

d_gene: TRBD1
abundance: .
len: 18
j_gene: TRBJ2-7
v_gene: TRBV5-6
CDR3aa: CASSSAGTGGSGSYEQYF
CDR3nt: TGTGCCAGCAGCTCCGCTGGGACAGGGGGTAGTGGATCCTACGAGCAGTACTTC

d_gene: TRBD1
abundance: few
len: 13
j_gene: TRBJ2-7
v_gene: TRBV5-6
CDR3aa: CASSVTTGNEQYF
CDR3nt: TGTGCCAGCAGCGTAACGACAGGGAACGAGCAGTACTTC

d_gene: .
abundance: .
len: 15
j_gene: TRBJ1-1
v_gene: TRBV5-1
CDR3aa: CASSLASFEGTEAFF
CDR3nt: TGCGCCAGCAGCTTGGCCAGCTTTGAGGGCACTGAAGCTTTCTTT

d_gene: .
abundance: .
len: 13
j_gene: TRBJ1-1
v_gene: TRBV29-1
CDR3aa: CSVRMAASTEAFF
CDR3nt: TGCAGCGTTCGTATGGCGGCGAGCACTGAAGCTTTCTTT

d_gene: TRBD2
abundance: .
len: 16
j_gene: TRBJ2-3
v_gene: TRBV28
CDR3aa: CASSPPGAGGPDTQYF
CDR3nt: TGTGCCAGCAGTCCCCCCGGGGCGGGGGGACCAGATACGCAGTATTTT

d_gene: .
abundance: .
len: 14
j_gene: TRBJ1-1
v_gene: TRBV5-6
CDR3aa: CASSWGSENTEAFF
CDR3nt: TGTGCCAGCAGCTGGGGCTCGGAGAACACTGAAGCTTTCTTT

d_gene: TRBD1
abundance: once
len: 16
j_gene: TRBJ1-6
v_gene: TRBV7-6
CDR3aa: CASSLTWDSKNSPLHF
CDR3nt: TGTGCCAGCAGCCTAACCTGGGACAGTAAAAATTCACCCCTCCACTTT

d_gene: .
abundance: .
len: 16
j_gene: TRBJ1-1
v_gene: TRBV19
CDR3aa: CASSIVSPGKNTEAFF
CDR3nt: TGTGCCAGTAGTATAGTAAGTCCAGGCAAGAACACTGAAGCTTTCTTT

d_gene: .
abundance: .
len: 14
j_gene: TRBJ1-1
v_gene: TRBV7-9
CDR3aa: CASSLAGTNTEAFF
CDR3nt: TGTGCCAGCAGCTTAGCCGGGACGAACACTGAAGCTTTCTTT

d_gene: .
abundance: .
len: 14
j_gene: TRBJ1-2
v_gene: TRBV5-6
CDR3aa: CASSTLADNYGYTF
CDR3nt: TGTGCCAGCAGCACCTTAGCAGACAACTATGGCTACACCTTC

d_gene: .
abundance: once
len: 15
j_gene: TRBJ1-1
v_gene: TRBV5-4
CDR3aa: CASSVDQGRSTEAFF
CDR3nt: TGTGCCAGCAGCGTCGATCAGGGGAGAAGCACTGAAGCTTTCTTT

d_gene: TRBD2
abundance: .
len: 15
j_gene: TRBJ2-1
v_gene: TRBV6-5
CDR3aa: CASSYSGLAVDEQFF
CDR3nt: TGTGCCAGCAGTTACTCGGGACTAGCGGTAGATGAGCAGTTCTTC

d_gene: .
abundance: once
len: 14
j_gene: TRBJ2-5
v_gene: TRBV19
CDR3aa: CASSLRTKGETQYF
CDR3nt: TGTGCCAGTAGTCTCCGAACAAAGGGGGAGACCCAGTACTTC

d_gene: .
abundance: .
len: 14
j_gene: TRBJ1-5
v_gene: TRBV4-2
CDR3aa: CASSQRGLNQPQHF
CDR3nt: TGTGCCAGCAGCCAAAGAGGGCTGAATCAGCCCCAGCATTTT

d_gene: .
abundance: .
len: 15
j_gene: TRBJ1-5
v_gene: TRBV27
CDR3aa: CASSPVAGSNQPQHF
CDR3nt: TGTGCCAGCAGCCCGGTAGCAGGAAGCAATCAGCCCCAGCATTTT

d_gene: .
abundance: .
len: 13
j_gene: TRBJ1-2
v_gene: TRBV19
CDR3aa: CASSDGRVHGYTF
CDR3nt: TGTGCCAGTAGTGATGGCAGGGTTCATGGCTACACCTTC

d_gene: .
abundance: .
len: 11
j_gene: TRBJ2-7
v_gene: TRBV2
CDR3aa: CASTPLYEQYF
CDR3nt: TGTGCCAGCACCCCTCTATACGAGCAGTACTTC

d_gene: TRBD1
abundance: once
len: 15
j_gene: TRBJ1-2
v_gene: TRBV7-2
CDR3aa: CASSYGTGVFYGYTF
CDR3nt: TGTGCCAGCAGCTATGGGACAGGGGTATTCTATGGCTACACCTTC

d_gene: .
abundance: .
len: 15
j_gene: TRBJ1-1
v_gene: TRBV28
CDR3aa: CASSLGYGQNTEAFF
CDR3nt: TGTGCCAGCAGTCTAGGGTACGGCCAGAACACTGAAGCTTTCTTT

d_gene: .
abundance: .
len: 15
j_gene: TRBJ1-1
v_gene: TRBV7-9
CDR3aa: CASSPGVSGNTEAFF
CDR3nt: TGTGCCAGCAGCCCAGGGGTCTCGGGAAACACTGAAGCTTTCTTT

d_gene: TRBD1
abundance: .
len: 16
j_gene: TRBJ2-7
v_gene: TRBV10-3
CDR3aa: CAISPRDRGPNNEQYF
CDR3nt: TGTGCCATCAGCCCCCGGGACAGGGGGCCAAACAACGAGCAGTACTTC

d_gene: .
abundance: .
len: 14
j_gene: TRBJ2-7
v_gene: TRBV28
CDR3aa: CASSLLGGRYEQYF
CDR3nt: TGTGCCAGCAGTTTATTGGGGGGCCGCTACGAGCAGTACTTC

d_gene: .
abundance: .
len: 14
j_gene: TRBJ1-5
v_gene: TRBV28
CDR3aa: CASTPRTGKWPQHF
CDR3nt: TGTGCCAGCACCCCGCGGACGGGGAAGTGGCCCCAGCATTTT

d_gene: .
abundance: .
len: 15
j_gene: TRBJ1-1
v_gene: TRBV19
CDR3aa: CASSIVGGGGTEAFF
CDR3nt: TGTGCCAGTAGTATAGTGGGAGGCGGGGGGACTGAAGCTTTCTTT

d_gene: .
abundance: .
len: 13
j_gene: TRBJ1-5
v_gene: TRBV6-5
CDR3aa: CASSSGGHQPQHF
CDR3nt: TGTGCCAGCAGTTCCGGGGGCCATCAGCCCCAGCATTTT

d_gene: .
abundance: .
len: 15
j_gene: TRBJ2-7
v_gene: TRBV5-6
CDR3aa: CASSSSRDFAYEQYF
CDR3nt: TGTGCCAGCAGCTCGAGTAGAGACTTTGCCTACGAGCAGTACTTC

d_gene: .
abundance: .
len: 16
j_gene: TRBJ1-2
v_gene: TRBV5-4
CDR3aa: CASSLDRIPTSYGYTF
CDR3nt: TGTGCCAGCAGCTTGGACAGAATACCAACCTCCTATGGCTACACCTTC

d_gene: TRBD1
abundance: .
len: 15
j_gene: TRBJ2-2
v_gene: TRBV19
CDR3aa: CASSPGQGLFGELFF
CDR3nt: TGTGCCAGTTCACCGGGACAGGGGCTGTTCGGGGAGCTGTTTTTT

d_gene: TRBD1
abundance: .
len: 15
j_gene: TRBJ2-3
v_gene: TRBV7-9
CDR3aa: CASSRGQGAQDTQYF
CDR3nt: TGTGCCAGCAGCCGGGGACAGGGTGCGCAAGATACGCAGTATTTT

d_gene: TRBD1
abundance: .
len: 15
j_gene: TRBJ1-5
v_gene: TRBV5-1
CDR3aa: CASSLAGQVNQPQHF
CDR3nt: TGCGCCAGCAGCTTGGCCGGACAGGTCAATCAGCCCCAGCATTTT

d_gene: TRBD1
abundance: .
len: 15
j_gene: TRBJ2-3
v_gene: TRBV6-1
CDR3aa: CASSLGQGGTDTQYF
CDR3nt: TGTGCCAGCAGTCTGGGACAGGGAGGCACAGATACGCAGTATTTT

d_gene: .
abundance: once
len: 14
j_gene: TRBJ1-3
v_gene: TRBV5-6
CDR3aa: CASSLPGSGNTIYF
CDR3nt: TGTGCCAGCAGCTTGCCCGGGTCTGGAAACACCATATATTTT

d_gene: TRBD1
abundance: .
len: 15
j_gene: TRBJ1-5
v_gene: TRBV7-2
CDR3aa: CASSSRQGAGQPQHF
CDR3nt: TGTGCCAGCAGCTCGCGACAGGGGGCTGGTCAGCCCCAGCATTTT

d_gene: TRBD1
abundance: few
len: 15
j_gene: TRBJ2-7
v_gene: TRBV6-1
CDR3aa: CASSPEGIQGLEQYF
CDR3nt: TGTGCCAGCAGTCCCGAAGGTATACAGGGGCTAGAGCAGTACTTC

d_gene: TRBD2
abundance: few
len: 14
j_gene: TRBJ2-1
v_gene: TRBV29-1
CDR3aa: CSVVLGGSYNEQFF
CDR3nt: TGCAGCGTTGTGTTGGGGGGGTCCTACAATGAGCAGTTCTTC

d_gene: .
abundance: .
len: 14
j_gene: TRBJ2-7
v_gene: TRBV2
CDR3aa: CASSEVRGVYEQYF
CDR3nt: TGTGCCAGCAGTGAGGTCCGAGGGGTATACGAGCAGTACTTC

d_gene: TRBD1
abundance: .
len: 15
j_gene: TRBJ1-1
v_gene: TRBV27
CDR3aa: CASSSLGQGDTEAFF
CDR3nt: TGTGCCAGCAGTTCCCTGGGACAGGGTGACACTGAAGCTTTCTTT

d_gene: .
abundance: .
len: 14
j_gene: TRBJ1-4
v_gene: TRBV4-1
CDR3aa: CASSQEGLGEKLFF
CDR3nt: TGCGCCAGCAGCCAAGAAGGGTTGGGTGAAAAACTGTTTTTT

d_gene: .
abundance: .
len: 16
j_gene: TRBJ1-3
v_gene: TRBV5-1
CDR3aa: CASSLEGRTSGNTIYF
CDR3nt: TGCGCCAGCAGCTTGGAGGGACGGACCTCTGGAAACACCATATATTTT

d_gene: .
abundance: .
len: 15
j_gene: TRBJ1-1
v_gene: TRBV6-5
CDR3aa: CASSYSGSGNTEAFF
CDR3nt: TGTGCCAGCAGTTACTCGGGCTCTGGGAACACTGAAGCTTTCTTT

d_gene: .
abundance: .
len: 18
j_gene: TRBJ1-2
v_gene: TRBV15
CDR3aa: CATSRSLGVAASNYGYTF
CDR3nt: TGTGCCACCAGCAGGTCTCTGGGTGTAGCAGCGAGTAACTATGGCTACACCTTC

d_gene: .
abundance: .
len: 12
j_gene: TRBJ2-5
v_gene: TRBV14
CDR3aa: CASSISTETQYF
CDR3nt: TGTGCCAGCAGCATTTCGACGGAGACCCAGTACTTC

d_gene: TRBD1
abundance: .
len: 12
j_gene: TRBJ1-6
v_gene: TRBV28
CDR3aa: CASGTGNSPLHF
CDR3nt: TGTGCCAGCGGGACAGGGAATTCACCCCTCCACTTT

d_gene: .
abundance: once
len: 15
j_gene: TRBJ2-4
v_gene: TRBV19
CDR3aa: CASTMGGVAKNIQYF
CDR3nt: TGTGCCAGTACCATGGGCGGGGTAGCCAAAAACATTCAGTACTTC

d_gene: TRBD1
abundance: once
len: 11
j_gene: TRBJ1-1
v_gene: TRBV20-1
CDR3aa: CSASDRAEAFF
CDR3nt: TGCAGTGCTAGTGACAGGGCTGAAGCTTTCTTT

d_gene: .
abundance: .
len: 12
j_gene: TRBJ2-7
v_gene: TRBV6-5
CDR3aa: CASRQGPYEQYF
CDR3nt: TGTGCCAGCAGACAGGGTCCCTACGAGCAGTACTTC

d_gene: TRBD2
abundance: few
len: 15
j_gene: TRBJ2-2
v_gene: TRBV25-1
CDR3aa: CASSDSGGFSGELFF
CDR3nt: TGTGCCAGCAGTGATAGCGGGGGCTTTTCCGGGGAGCTGTTTTTT

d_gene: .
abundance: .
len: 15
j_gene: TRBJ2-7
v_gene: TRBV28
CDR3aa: CASSQAGSVRDEQYF
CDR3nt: TGTGCCAGCAGCCAGGCCGGGTCTGTGAGGGACGAGCAGTACTTC